A single sample is the source of the 3 T cell receptor beta chains below, sequenced in a study of long-term antiretroviral therapy in people with HIV (dated by TCRdb to between 2021 and 2022). Sequencing of the TRB variable region was done with the immunoSEQ hsTCRB v3.0 assay at survey level resolution. TCRdb took this table from immuneACCESS and kept in-frame rearrangements with V and J called. Such tables lack part of the clones; where checked against another copy, unresolved V genes explain under half of the gap, and the rest is unexplained. The sample data list fewer than 35,000 clones, and just under 80% of these were observed just once. The biggest ten clones account for approximately 8.4% of the sample. The sample here was unsorted PBMCs, taken 3.1 years after starting antiretroviral therapy. The origin of the receptors is a woman in her fifties or sixties with HIV.

This clone showed up just a few times. CDR3 sequence reads: CARRLAGGKETQYF. The CDR3 nucleotides are TGCGCCAGACGACTAGCGGGGGGGAAAGAGACCCAGTACTTC. The chain joins TRBV10-1 to TRBJ2-5, with 14 bases lining up with TRBD2. The CDR3 sequence is 14 residues long. Trimming at V came to 9 bases and at J to 3 bases, leaving 3 bases not matched to a gene. Looked up from germline, CDR1 is WNHNN and CDR2 is SYGVQD (reference sequence).

V usage is TRBV6-5 and J usage is TRBJ1-1; D is undetermined. The germline gives CDR1 MNHEY, CDR2 SVGAGI. This CDR3 is built from 16 residues. V lost 0 bases and J 5 bases, leaving 16 bases between the germline ends. CDR3 sequence reads: CASSYSIQEFRTEAFF. The CDR3 region has the DNA TGTGCCAGCAGTTACTCGATTCAGGAGTTTAGGACTGAAGCTTTCTTT.

As DNA, the CDR3 is TGTGCCAGCAGCTTAAGATCTGGGACAGCCTCTGAAAAGTACTTC. This sequence encodes CASSLRSGTASEKYF. This chain joins TRBV7-3 and TRBJ2-5, with 7 bases matching TRBD1. V gave up 1 base and J gave up 12 bases; unmatched junction bases: 14. The V gene's germline CDR1 is SGHTA and CDR2 FQGTGA. The CDR3 loop spans 15 amino acids.